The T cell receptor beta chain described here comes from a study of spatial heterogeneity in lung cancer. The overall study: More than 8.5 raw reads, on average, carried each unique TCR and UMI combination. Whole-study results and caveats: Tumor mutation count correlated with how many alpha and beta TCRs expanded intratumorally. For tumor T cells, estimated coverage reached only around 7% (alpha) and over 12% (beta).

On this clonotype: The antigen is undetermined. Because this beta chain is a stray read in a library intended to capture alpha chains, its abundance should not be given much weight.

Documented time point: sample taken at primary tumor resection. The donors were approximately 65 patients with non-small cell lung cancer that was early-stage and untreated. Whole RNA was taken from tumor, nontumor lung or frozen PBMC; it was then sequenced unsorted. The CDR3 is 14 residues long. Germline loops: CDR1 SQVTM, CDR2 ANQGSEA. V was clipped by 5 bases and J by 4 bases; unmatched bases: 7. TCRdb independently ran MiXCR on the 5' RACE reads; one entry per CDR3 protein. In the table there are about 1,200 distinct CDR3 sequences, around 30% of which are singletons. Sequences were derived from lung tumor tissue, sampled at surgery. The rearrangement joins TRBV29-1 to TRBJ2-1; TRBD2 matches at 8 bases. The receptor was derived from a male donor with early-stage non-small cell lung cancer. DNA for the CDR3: TGCAGCGTTCTGGAGGTAGCGGGGTACAATGAGCAGTTCTTC. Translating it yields CSVLEVAGYNEQFF.